Listed below are T cell receptor beta chains from one sample, sequenced in a study of blood T cell repertoires in COVID-19. The repertoire was sequenced with immunoSEQ multiplex PCR; TCRdb's copy has only in-frame clones and lacks some. The data contain some 220,000 clones, approximately 85% of them singletons. The material sequenced was peripheral blood. These receptors were collected from a woman in her 70s with COVID-19, enrolled during active disease. Each CDR3 is given with its conserved first and last residue. The D gene is left open where the match is weak. Not every row has a clone size; where given, it reads once, few, many or a size class.

abundance: NA
d_gene: TRBD1
j_gene: TRBJ1-4
v_gene: TRBV3-1/TRBV3-2
CDR3nt: TGTGCCAGCAGCCGACAGGGTTCGGATGAAAAACTGTTTTTT
CDR3aa: CASSRQGSDEKLFF

abundance: NA
d_gene: TRBD2
j_gene: TRBJ2-7
v_gene: TRBV4-1
CDR3nt: TGCGCCAGCAGCCTCACTAGCGGGTCCTCCTACGAGCAGTACTTC
CDR3aa: CASSLTSGSSYEQYF

abundance: NA
d_gene: NA
j_gene: TRBJ1-4
v_gene: TRBV2
CDR3nt: TGTGCCAGCACCGAGGCATCCTGGGTGAACGAAAAACTGTTTTTT
CDR3aa: CASTEASWVNEKLFF

abundance: NA
d_gene: NA
j_gene: TRBJ2-7
v_gene: TRBV6-5
CDR3nt: TGTGCCAGCAGTTACGGTTTAAGGCAGGCGAACTACGAGCAGTACTTC
CDR3aa: CASSYGLRQANYEQYF

abundance: NA
d_gene: NA
j_gene: TRBJ1-6
v_gene: TRBV30
CDR3nt: TGTGCCTGGAGCACAGGGACCGGCCTAAATTCACCCCTCCACTTT
CDR3aa: CAWSTGTGLNSPLHF

abundance: few
d_gene: NA
j_gene: TRBJ1-2
v_gene: TRBV6-2/TRBV6-3
CDR3nt: TGTGCCAGCACCCCCCCGGGGGGGGTCTATGGCTACACCTTC
CDR3aa: CASTPPGGVYGYTF

abundance: NA
d_gene: NA
j_gene: TRBJ2-2
v_gene: TRBV6-5
CDR3nt: TGTGCCAGCCGGAACGGGGTATCCACCGGGGAGCTGTTTTTT
CDR3aa: CASRNGVSTGELFF

abundance: NA
d_gene: NA
j_gene: TRBJ2-3
v_gene: TRBV12-3/TRBV12-4
CDR3nt: TGTGCCAGCAGTTTCCCCGGCACAGATACGCAGTATTTT
CDR3aa: CASSFPGTDTQYF

abundance: NA
d_gene: NA
j_gene: TRBJ1-1
v_gene: TRBV5-4
CDR3nt: TGTGCCAGCAGCCCCGGCGTCGGGTACTTGAACACTGAAGCTTTCTTT
CDR3aa: CASSPGVGYLNTEAFF

abundance: NA
d_gene: NA
j_gene: TRBJ2-1
v_gene: TRBV9
CDR3nt: TGTGCCAGCAGCGGGACATCCAGCTCCTACAATGAGCAGTTCTTC
CDR3aa: CASSGTSSSYNEQFF

abundance: NA
d_gene: NA
j_gene: TRBJ2-1
v_gene: TRBV7-2
CDR3nt: TGTGCCAGCAGCTTAGGAGGGTCCGGCAGGACCTACAATGAGCAGTTCTTC
CDR3aa: CASSLGGSGRTYNEQFF

abundance: NA
d_gene: TRBD2
j_gene: TRBJ2-2
v_gene: TRBV2
CDR3nt: TGTGCCAGCAGTGAATATGGGGAGCGGGAGCTGGAAACCGGGGAGCTGTTTTTT
CDR3aa: CASSEYGERELETGELFF

abundance: NA
d_gene: NA
j_gene: TRBJ2-5
v_gene: TRBV4-3
CDR3nt: TGCGCCAGCAGCCAAGATTGGGGAGGGGGTGGTCAAGAGACCCAGTACTTC
CDR3aa: CASSQDWGGGGQETQYF

abundance: few
d_gene: NA
j_gene: TRBJ2-7
v_gene: TRBV27
CDR3nt: TGTGCCAGCAGTTCAGGGAATCGTCCCTACGAGCAGTACTTC
CDR3aa: CASSSGNRPYEQYF

abundance: NA
d_gene: NA
j_gene: TRBJ2-2
v_gene: TRBV18
CDR3nt: TGTGCCAGCTCCCCGCGACAAAACACCGGGGAGCTGTTTTTT
CDR3aa: CASSPRQNTGELFF

abundance: NA
d_gene: NA
j_gene: TRBJ2-2
v_gene: TRBV7-2
CDR3nt: TGTGCCAGCAGCTTAAAGCGGGCCGGAACCGGGGAGCTGTTTTTT
CDR3aa: CASSLKRAGTGELFF

abundance: NA
d_gene: NA
j_gene: TRBJ1-3
v_gene: TRBV7-8
CDR3nt: TGTGCCAGCAGCTCCCTTCCGGAGAGGAGATCTGGAAACACCATATATTTT
CDR3aa: CASSSLPERRSGNTIYF

abundance: few
d_gene: NA
j_gene: TRBJ2-4
v_gene: TRBV7-9
CDR3nt: TGTGCCAGCAGTCGGACCCGGGACTCAGGAAAAAACATTCAGTACTTC
CDR3aa: CASSRTRDSGKNIQYF

abundance: NA
d_gene: NA
j_gene: TRBJ1-2
v_gene: TRBV7-3
CDR3nt: TGTGCCAGCAGCTTAAGTGCAGGGGAAAGCTATGGCTACACCTTC
CDR3aa: CASSLSAGESYGYTF

abundance: NA
d_gene: NA
j_gene: TRBJ1-5
v_gene: TRBV14
CDR3nt: TGTGCCAGCAGCCAAGGGAGGCTCGAACCCCAGCATTTT
CDR3aa: CASSQGRLEPQHF

abundance: few
d_gene: NA
j_gene: TRBJ1-5
v_gene: TRBV19
CDR3nt: TGTGCCAGTAGTACGACAGTCAATCAGCCCCAGCATTTT
CDR3aa: CASSTTVNQPQHF

abundance: NA
d_gene: TRBD1
j_gene: TRBJ1-2
v_gene: TRBV28
CDR3nt: TGTGCCAGCAGTGCAACACTACAGGGGGCTGGCTATGGCTACACCTTC
CDR3aa: CASSATLQGAGYGYTF

abundance: few
d_gene: NA
j_gene: TRBJ1-1
v_gene: TRBV6-2/TRBV6-3
CDR3nt: TGTGCCAGCAGTTTGTCCTACAGCTGGAACACTGAAGCTTTCTTT
CDR3aa: CASSLSYSWNTEAFF

abundance: NA
d_gene: TRBD1
j_gene: TRBJ1-1
v_gene: TRBV19
CDR3nt: TGTGCCAGTAGCGAGAATACCGGGACAGGTTGGGATGGCACTGAAGCTTTCTTT
CDR3aa: CASSENTGTGWDGTEAFF

abundance: NA
d_gene: NA
j_gene: TRBJ1-2
v_gene: TRBV5-6
CDR3nt: TGTGCCACCCAGTGGGGGCAGAACTATGGCTACACCTTC
CDR3aa: CATQWGQNYGYTF

abundance: NA
d_gene: TRBD1
j_gene: TRBJ1-2
v_gene: TRBV11-2
CDR3nt: TGTGCCAGCAGCTTAAGCGGGGCAGGGGGCGTCTATGGCTACACCTTC
CDR3aa: CASSLSGAGGVYGYTF

abundance: NA
d_gene: NA
j_gene: TRBJ1-1
v_gene: TRBV24-1
CDR3nt: TGTGCCACCAGTTCGACAGGACGAGCCACTGAAGCTTTCTTT
CDR3aa: CATSSTGRATEAFF

abundance: NA
d_gene: NA
j_gene: TRBJ2-2
v_gene: TRBV7-3
CDR3nt: TGTGCCAGCAGTCGAACCAGGGCGGGAATCGACGGGGAGCTGTTTTTT
CDR3aa: CASSRTRAGIDGELFF

abundance: NA
d_gene: TRBD1
j_gene: TRBJ1-3
v_gene: TRBV11-2
CDR3nt: TGTGCCAGCAGCTTAGCCCGGACAGGGGCTCACACCATATATTTT
CDR3aa: CASSLARTGAHTIYF

abundance: NA
d_gene: NA
j_gene: TRBJ2-2
v_gene: TRBV2
CDR3nt: TGTGCCAGCAGTGCCAGGGCGTGGGCCGGGGAGCTGTTTTTT
CDR3aa: CASSARAWAGELFF

abundance: NA
d_gene: NA
j_gene: TRBJ2-7
v_gene: TRBV29-1
CDR3nt: TGCAGCGTTGAAGATCAGGGCCACCGAAACGAGCAGTACTTC
CDR3aa: CSVEDQGHRNEQYF

abundance: NA
d_gene: TRBD1
j_gene: TRBJ2-4
v_gene: TRBV2
CDR3nt: TGTGCCAGCAGTCCCGACAGGGGGAAAAACATTCAGTACTTC
CDR3aa: CASSPDRGKNIQYF

abundance: NA
d_gene: NA
j_gene: TRBJ1-5
v_gene: TRBV2
CDR3nt: TGTGCCAGCAGGGCGGGACGCCAAAGGAATCAGCCCCAGCATTTT
CDR3aa: CASRAGRQRNQPQHF

abundance: NA
d_gene: NA
j_gene: TRBJ1-2
v_gene: TRBV14
CDR3nt: TGTGCCAGCAGCCTCCCACGGAACTATGGCTACACCTTC
CDR3aa: CASSLPRNYGYTF

abundance: NA
d_gene: NA
j_gene: TRBJ1-1
v_gene: TRBV18
CDR3nt: TGTGCCAGCTCACCACGCCTGACAGGCGAAGCTTTCTTT
CDR3aa: CASSPRLTGEAFF

abundance: NA
d_gene: NA
j_gene: TRBJ1-6
v_gene: TRBV7-9
CDR3nt: TGTGCCAGCAGCTTAGACAGTATTAATTCACCCCTCCACTTT
CDR3aa: CASSLDSINSPLHF

abundance: NA
d_gene: NA
j_gene: TRBJ2-7
v_gene: TRBV27
CDR3nt: TGTGCCAGCAGTTTACGAACCAACCTTCAGACAGCTAAGTACGAGCAGTACTTC
CDR3aa: CASSLRTNLQTAKYEQYF

abundance: few
d_gene: NA
j_gene: TRBJ2-1
v_gene: TRBV7-2
CDR3nt: TGTGCCAGCAGAGGGGGAAGCTCCTACAATGAGCAGTTCTTC
CDR3aa: CASRGGSSYNEQFF

abundance: NA
d_gene: TRBD1
j_gene: TRBJ1-5
v_gene: TRBV4-1
CDR3nt: TGCGCCAGCAGCCAGATACAGGGGCCTGGACAGCCCCAGCATTTT
CDR3aa: CASSQIQGPGQPQHF

abundance: NA
d_gene: NA
j_gene: TRBJ1-6
v_gene: TRBV10-3
CDR3nt: TGTGCCATCAGTGAGTCCCCGGGAGTCAATTCACCCCTCCACTTT
CDR3aa: CAISESPGVNSPLHF

abundance: NA
d_gene: TRBD1
j_gene: TRBJ1-1
v_gene: TRBV27
CDR3nt: TGTGCCAGCAGTTTACAGGGGGCGGGTGAAGCTTTCTTT
CDR3aa: CASSLQGAGEAFF

abundance: NA
d_gene: NA
j_gene: TRBJ1-2
v_gene: TRBV3-1/TRBV3-2
CDR3nt: TGTGCCAGCAGCCAAGATAGTCAGGGCATCAACTATGGCTACACCTTC
CDR3aa: CASSQDSQGINYGYTF